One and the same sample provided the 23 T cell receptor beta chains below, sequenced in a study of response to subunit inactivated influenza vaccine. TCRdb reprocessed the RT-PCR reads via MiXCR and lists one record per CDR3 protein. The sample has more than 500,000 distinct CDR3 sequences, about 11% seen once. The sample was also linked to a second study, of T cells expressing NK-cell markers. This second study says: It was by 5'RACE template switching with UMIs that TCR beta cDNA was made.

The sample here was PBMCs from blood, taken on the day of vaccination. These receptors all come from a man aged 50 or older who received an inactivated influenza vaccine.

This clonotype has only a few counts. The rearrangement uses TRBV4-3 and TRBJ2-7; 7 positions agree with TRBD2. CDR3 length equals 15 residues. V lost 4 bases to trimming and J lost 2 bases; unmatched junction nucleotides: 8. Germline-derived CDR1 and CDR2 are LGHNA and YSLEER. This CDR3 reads CASSPGLGGTYEQYF. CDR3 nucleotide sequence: TGCGCCAGCAGCCCAGGACTAGGCGGCACCTACGAGCAGTACTTC.

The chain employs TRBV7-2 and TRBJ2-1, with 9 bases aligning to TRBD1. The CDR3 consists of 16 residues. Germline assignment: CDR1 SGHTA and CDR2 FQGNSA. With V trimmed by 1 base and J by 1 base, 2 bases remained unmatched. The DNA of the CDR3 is TGTGCCAGCAGCTTAGGACAGGGGGGTTCCTACAATGAGCAGTTCTTC. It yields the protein CASSLGQGGSYNEQFF.

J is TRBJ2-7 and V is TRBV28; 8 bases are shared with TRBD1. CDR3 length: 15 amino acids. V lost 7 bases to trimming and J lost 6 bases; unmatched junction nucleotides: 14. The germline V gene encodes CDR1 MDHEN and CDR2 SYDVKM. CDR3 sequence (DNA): TGTGCCAGCACCCTAGTCGGACAGGGCGACGGCGAGCAGTACTTC. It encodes CASTLVGQGDGEQYF.

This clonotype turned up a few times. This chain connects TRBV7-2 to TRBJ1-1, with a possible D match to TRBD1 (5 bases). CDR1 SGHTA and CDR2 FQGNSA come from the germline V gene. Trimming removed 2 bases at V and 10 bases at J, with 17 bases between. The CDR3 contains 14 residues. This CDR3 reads CASSLRLTGTRAFF. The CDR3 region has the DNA TGTGCCAGCAGCTTACGACTAACCGGGACCCGAGCTTTCTTT.

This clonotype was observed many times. The CDR3 DNA is TGTGCCAGCACCACCTCAGCTAACTATGGCTACACCTTC. It encodes CASTTSANYGYTF. This rearrangement joins TRBV12-3 or TRBV12-4 to TRBJ1-2; D not resolved. V dropped 7 bases and J dropped 0 bases, with 9 bases sitting between them. The CDR3 contains 13 residues.

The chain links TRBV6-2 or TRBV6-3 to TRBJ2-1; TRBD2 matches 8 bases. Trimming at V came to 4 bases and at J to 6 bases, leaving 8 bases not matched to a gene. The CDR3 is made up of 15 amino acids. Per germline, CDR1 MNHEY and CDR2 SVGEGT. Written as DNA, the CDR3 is TGTGCCAGCAGTTTCTTAGCGGGGTTGGTCAATGAGCAGTTCTTC. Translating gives CASSFLAGLVNEQFF.

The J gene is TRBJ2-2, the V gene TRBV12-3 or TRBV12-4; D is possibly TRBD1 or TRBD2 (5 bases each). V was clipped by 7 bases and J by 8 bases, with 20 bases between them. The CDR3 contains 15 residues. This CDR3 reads CASTRVGTTPGELFF. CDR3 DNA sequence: TGTGCCAGCACCCGGGTAGGGACGACACCGGGGGAGCTGTTTTTT.

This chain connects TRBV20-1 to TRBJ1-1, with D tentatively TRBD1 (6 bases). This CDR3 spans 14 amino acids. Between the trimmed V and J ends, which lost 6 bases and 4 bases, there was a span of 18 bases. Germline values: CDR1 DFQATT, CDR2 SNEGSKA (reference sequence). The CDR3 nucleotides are TGCAGTGCAAACCTTGGGGGGGCTTTCACTGAAGCTTTCTTT. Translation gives CSANLGGAFTEAFF.

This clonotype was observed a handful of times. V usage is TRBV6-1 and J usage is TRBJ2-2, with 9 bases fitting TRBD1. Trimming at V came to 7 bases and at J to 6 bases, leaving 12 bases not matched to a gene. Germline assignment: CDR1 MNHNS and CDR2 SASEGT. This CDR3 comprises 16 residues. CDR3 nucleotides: TGTGCCAGCACTCAAAAGAGGGACAGGGTCTCCGGGGAGCTGTTTTTT. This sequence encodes CASTQKRDRVSGELFF.

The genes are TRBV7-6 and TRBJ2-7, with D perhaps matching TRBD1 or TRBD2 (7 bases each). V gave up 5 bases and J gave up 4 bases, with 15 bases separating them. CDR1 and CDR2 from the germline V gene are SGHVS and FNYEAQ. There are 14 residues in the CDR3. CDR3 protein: CASSPQGGKYEQYF. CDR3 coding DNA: TGTGCCAGCAGCCCGCAGGGGGGGAAGTACGAGCAGTACTTC. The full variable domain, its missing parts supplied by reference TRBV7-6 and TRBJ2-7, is GAGVSQSPRYKVTKRGQDVALRCDPISGHVSLYWYRQALGQGPEFLTYFNYEAQQDKSGLPNDRFSAERPEGSISTLTIQRTEQRDSAMYRCASSPQGGKYEQYFGPGTRLTVT.

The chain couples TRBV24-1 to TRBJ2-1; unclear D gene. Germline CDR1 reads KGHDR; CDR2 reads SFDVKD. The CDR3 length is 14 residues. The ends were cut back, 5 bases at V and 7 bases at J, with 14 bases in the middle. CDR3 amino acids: CATSVNSNGNEQFF. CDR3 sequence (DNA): TGTGCCACCAGTGTAAACTCAAACGGGAATGAGCAGTTCTTC.

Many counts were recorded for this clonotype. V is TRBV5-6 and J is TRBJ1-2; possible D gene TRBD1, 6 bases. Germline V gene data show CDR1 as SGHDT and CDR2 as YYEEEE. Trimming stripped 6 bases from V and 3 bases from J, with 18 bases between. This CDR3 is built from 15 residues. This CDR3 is CASNRGGAPYYGYTF. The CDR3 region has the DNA TGTGCCAGCAACCGAGGGGGTGCCCCCTACTATGGCTACACCTTC.

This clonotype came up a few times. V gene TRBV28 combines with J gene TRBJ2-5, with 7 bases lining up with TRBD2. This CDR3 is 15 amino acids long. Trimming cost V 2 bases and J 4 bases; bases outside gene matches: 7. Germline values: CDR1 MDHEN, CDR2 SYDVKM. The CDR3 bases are TGTGCCAGCAGTTTAGGGGCTAGCGGTAGAGAGACCCAGTACTTC. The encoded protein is CASSLGASGRETQYF. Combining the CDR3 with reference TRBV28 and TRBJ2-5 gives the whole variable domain DVKVTQSSRYLVKRTGEKVFLECVQDMDHENMFWYRQDPGLGLRLIYFSYDVKMKEKGDIPEGYSVSREKKERFSLILESASTNQTSMYLCASSLGASGRETQYFGPGTRLLVL.

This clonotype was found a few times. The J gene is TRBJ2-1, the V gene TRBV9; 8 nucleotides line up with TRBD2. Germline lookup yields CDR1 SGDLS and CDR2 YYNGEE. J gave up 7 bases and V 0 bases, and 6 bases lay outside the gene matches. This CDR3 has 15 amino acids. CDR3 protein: CASSVAGGAINEQFF. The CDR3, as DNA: TGTGCCAGCAGCGTAGCCGGGGGGGCGATAAATGAGCAGTTCTTC.

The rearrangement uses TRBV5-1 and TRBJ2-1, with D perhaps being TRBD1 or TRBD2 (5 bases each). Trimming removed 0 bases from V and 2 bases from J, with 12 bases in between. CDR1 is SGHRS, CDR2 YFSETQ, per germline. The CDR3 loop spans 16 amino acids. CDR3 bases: TGCGCCAGCAGCTTGGAAAGGGGAGTCGCCTACAATGAGCAGTTCTTC. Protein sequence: CASSLERGVAYNEQFF.

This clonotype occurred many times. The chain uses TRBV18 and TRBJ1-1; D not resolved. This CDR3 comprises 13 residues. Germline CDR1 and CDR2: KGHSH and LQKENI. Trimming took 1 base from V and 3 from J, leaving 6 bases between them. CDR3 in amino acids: CASSPHGDTEAFF. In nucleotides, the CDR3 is TGTGCCAGCTCACCACACGGAGACACTGAAGCTTTCTTT. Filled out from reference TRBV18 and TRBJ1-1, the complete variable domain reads NAGVMQNPRHLVRRRGQEARLRCSPMKGHSHVYWYRQLPEEGLKFMVYLQKENIIDESGMPKERFSAEFPKEGPSILRIQQVVRGDSAAYFCASSPHGDTEAFFGQGTRLTVV.

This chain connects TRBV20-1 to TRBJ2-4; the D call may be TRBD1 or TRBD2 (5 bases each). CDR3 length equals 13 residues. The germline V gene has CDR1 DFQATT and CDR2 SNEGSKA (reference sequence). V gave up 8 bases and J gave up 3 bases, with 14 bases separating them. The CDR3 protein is CSSVGTNKNIQYF. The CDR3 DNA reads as TGCAGTTCGGTAGGGACGAACAAAAACATTCAGTACTTC.

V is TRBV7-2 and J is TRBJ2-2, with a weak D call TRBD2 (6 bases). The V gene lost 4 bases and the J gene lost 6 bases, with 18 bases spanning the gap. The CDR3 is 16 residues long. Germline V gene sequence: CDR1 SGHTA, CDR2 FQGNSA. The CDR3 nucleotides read TGTGCCAGCAGCTATAGACTAGTTCTGGTTCCCGGGGAGCTGTTTTTT. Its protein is CASSYRLVLVPGELFF.

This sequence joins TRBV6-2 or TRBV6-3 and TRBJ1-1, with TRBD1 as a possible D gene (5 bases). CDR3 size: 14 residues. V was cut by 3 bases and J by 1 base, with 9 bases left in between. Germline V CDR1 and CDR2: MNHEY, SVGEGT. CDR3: CASSYRGQNTEAFF. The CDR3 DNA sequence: TGTGCCAGCAGTTATCGAGGACAGAACACTGAAGCTTTCTTT.

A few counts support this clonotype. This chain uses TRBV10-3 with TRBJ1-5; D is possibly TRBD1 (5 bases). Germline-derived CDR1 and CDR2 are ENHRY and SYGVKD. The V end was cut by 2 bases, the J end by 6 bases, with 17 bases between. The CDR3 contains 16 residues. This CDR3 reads CAISEQGTLGSQPQHF. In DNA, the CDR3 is TGTGCCATCAGTGAGCAGGGTACACTTGGCAGTCAGCCCCAGCATTTT.

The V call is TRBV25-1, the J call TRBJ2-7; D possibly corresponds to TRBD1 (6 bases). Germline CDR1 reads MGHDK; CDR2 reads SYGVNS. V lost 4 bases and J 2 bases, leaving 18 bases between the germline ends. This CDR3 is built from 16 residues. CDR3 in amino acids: CASSGTGQPWTYEQYF. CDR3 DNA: TGTGCCAGCAGTGGAACTGGACAGCCATGGACCTACGAGCAGTACTTC.

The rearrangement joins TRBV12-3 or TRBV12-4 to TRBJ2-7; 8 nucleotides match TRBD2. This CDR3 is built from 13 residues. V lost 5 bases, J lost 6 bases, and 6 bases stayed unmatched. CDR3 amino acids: CASSGTRRFEQYF. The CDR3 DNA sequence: TGTGCCAGCAGTGGGACTAGACGCTTCGAGCAGTACTTC.

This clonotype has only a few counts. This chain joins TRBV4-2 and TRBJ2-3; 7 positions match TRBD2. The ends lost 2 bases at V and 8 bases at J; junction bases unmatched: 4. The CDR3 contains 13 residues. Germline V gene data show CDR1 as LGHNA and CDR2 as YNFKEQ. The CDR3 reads CASSQTPGGTQYF. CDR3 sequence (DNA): TGTGCCAGCAGCCAAACGCCGGGAGGTACGCAGTATTTT.